Presented here are 5 T cell receptor beta chains from one specimen sequenced in a study of blood T cell repertoires in COVID-19. Here immunoSEQ multiplex PCR was the method, and the copy in TCRdb shows in-frame clones only, minus some. This repertoire shows some 100,000 clones, approximately 90% found once; its top ten account for 5.1%. Specimen: peripheral blood. These receptors originate from a man aged 45-60 years with acute or convalescent COVID-19.

The chain is built from TRBV19 and TRBJ2-6, with TRBD1 identical over 9 bases. The CDR3 contains 20 residues. Unmatched junction bases numbered 18, after V lost 5 bases and J lost 4 bases. CDR1 LNHDA and CDR2 SQIVND come from the germline V gene (reference sequence). The DNA of the CDR3 is TGTGCCAGTAGTGGAGCCCCGGGACAGGGAGCCTGGGGGGGGGCCAACGTCCTGACTTTC. It is translated as CASSGAPGQGAWGGANVLTF.

The rearrangement links TRBV7-2 to TRBJ1-2; no clear D gene. The V end lost 1 base, the J end lost 2 bases, and 14 bases lay between the germline ends. The CDR3 length is 16 residues. Germline V gives CDR1 SGHTA, CDR2 FQGNSA. In nucleotides, the CDR3 is TGTGCCAGCAGCTTAGTTTCCATTGGGCAGAACTATGGCTACACCTTC. It is translated as CASSLVSIGQNYGYTF.

The rearrangement uses TRBV18 and TRBJ2-7; D perhaps matches TRBD1 (5 bases). The germline CDR1 and CDR2 sequences are KGHSH and LQKENI. The CDR3 loop spans 14 amino acids. Trimming shortened V by 5 bases and J by 2 bases, and 13 bases separated the two germline ends. The CDR3 coding sequence is TGTGCCAGCTCAGCCAGGGAACTTACCTACGAGCAGTACTTC. It is translated as CASSARELTYEQYF. Based on the CDR3 plus reference TRBV18 and TRBJ2-7, the full variable domain is NAGVMQNPRHLVRRRGQEARLRCSPMKGHSHVYWYRQLPEEGLKFMVYLQKENIIDESGMPKERFSAEFPKEGPSILRIQQVVRGDSAAYFCASSARELTYEQYFGPGTRLTVT.

In its sample, this clone was seen a few times. V is TRBV20-1 and J is TRBJ2-5; 7 bases line up with TRBD2. The V gene end was trimmed by 3 bases and the J gene end by 4 bases; junction bases not matched to a gene: 8. CDR1 and CDR2 from the germline V gene are DFQATT and SNEGSKA (reference sequence). The CDR3 consists of 14 residues. The DNA for the CDR3 is TGCAGTGCTAGTTTGGCGGGAGTTAGAGAGACCCAGTACTTC. This translates into CSASLAGVRETQYF.

This chain connects TRBV27 to TRBJ2-4, with D possibly being TRBD1 (6 bases). Germline V gives CDR1 MNHEY, CDR2 SMNVEV (reference sequence). This CDR3 is 13 amino acids long. The V gene lost 3 bases and the J gene lost 6 bases, with 9 bases spanning the gap. CDR3 sequence (DNA): TGTGCCAGCAGTTTGGGGGCGGGAAACATTCAGTACTTC. Its protein is CASSLGAGNIQYF.